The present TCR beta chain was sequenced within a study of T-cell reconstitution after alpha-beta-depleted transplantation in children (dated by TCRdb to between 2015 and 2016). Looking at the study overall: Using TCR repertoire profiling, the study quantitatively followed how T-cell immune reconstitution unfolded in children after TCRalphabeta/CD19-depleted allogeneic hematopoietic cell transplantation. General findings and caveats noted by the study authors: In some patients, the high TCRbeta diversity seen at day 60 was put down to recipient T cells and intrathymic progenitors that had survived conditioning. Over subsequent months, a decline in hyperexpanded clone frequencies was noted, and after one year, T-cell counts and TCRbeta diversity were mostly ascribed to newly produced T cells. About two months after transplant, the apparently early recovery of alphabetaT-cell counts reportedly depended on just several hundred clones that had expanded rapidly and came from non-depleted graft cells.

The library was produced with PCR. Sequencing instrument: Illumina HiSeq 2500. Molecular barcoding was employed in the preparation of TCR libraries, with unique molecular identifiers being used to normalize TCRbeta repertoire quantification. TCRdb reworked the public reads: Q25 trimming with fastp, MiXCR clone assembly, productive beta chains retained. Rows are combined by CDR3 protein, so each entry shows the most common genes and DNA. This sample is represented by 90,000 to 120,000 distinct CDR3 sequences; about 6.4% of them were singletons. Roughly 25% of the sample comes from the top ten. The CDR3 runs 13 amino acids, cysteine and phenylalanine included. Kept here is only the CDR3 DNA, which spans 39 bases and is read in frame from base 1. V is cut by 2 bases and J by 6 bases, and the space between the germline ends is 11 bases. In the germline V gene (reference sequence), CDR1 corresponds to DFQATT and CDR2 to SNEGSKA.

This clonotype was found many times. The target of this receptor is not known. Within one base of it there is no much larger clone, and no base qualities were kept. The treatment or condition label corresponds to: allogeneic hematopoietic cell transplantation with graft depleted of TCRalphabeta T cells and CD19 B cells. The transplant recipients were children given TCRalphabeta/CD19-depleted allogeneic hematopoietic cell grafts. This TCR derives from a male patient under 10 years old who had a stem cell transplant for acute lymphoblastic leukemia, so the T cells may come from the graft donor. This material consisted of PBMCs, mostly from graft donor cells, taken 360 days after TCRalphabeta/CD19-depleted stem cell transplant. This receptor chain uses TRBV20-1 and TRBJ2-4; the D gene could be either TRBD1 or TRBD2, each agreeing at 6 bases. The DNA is TGCAGTGCTAGATCCCGGGGGCCAAACATTCAGTACTTC. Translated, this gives CSARSRGPNIQYF.